The rows below give T cell receptor beta chains drawn from one sample of a study of T-cell reconstitution after alpha-beta-depleted transplantation in children. TCRdb passed the PCR reads through MiXCR, listing each CDR3 protein once. The data show about 460,000 distinct CDR3 sequences, roughly an eighth seen once. Source: PBMCs from the stem cell graft donor, taken from the stem cell graft. Receptor source: a human donor who donated a stem cell graft to a child with combined immunodeficiency. CDR3s include the opening cysteine and the closing phenylalanine or tryptophan. The D gene is left open where the match is weak. Some rows have no size entry. The others give once, few or many, or a class for an expanded clone.

.,TRBD1,TRBJ2-7,TRBV15,TGTGCCACCAGCAGAGATTATGGGACAGGGGCTGACGAGCAGTACTTC,CATSRDYGTGADEQYF
many,.,TRBJ1-5,TRBV12-3/TRBV12-4,TGTGCCAGTCGGCAAGGGACAATAGGGAATCAGCCCCAGCATTTT,CASRQGTIGNQPQHF
few,.,TRBJ2-1,TRBV7-9,TGTGCCAGCAGCTTAGGTCTCAATGATGAGCAGTTCTTC,CASSLGLNDEQFF
few,.,TRBJ2-3,TRBV2,TGTGCCAGCAGTGAAGCCCCATTTGGTGTCACGCAGTATTTT,CASSEAPFGVTQYF
.,TRBD2,TRBJ2-1,TRBV12-3/TRBV12-4,TGTGCCAGCAGTTTTAGCGGGGTGGGACTAGCGGCGCTTAGGGGGGACGGGCAGTTCTTC,CASSFSGVGLAALRGDGQFF
many,.,TRBJ2-7,TRBV12-3/TRBV12-4,TGTGCCAGCAGTTTTGCCAGGACCTACGAGCAGTACTTC,CASSFARTYEQYF
few,.,TRBJ2-5,TRBV10-3,TGTGCCATCAATTACAACAGGGACCAAGAGACCCAGTACTTC,CAINYNRDQETQYF
.,TRBD2,TRBJ2-1,TRBV6-2/TRBV6-3,TGTGCCAGCAGTTACGGACTAGCAGTTGAGCAGTTCTTC,CASSYGLAVEQFF
.,.,TRBJ2-2,TRBV24-1,TGTGCCACCAGTGAACGGCGAGCCGGGGAGCTGTTTTTT,CATSERRAGELFF
many,TRBD1,TRBJ2-3,TRBV7-2,TGTGCCAGCAGCTGGGGGGACAGGGGGCGTAGAGATACGCAGTATTTT,CASSWGDRGRRDTQYF
few,TRBD2,TRBJ2-3,TRBV27,TGTGCCACCGGACTAGCGGGGGAGGCAGATACGCAGTATTTT,CATGLAGEADTQYF
few,TRBD1,TRBJ2-1,TRBV5-1,TGCGCCAGCAGCTTAACCCGGGACAGGGTATACAATGAGCAGTTCTTC,CASSLTRDRVYNEQFF
.,.,TRBJ2-3,TRBV20-1,TGCAGTGCTCCCTTTTTCGGACGCACAGATACGCAGTATTTT,CSAPFFGRTDTQYF
.,.,TRBJ2-1,TRBV27,TGTGCCAGCAGTTCACGGAGAGGGTACAATGAGCAGTTCTTC,CASSSRRGYNEQFF
many,.,TRBJ2-7,TRBV7-2,TGTGCCAGCAGCCGTGGAGGGGTGTCTACCTACGAGCAGTACTTC,CASSRGGVSTYEQYF
many,.,TRBJ1-2,TRBV6-1,TGTGCCAGCAGCCCCTCGGGGGGCTATGGCTACACCTTC,CASSPSGGYGYTF
many,.,TRBJ2-7,TRBV5-6,TGTGCCAGCAGCTCGTTATTTGGCACAGGGATCTCCTACGAGCAGTACTTC,CASSSLFGTGISYEQYF
.,.,TRBJ2-7,TRBV21-1,TGTGCCAGCAGCAATTACCTACTGGGGCTAGCCACCTACGAGCAGTACTTC,CASSNYLLGLATYEQYF
.,.,TRBJ1-2,TRBV20-1,TGCAGTGCTAGGGAGACAGAAGGCTACACCTTC,CSARETEGYTF
few,TRBD2,TRBJ2-3,TRBV27,TGTGCCAGCGCCGGATCCGGGACTAGCGGCCCTAGCACAGATACGCAGTATTTT,CASAGSGTSGPSTDTQYF
.,TRBD2,TRBJ2-1,TRBV5-1,TGCGCCAGCAGCTTGGATGCCGGGACTAGCGGTTACAATGAGCAGTTCTTC,CASSLDAGTSGYNEQFF
few,.,TRBJ1-2,TRBV29-1,TGCAGCGCCAGAACCGGGCTGGGGGGCTACACCTTC,CSARTGLGGYTF
few,.,TRBJ2-3,TRBV12-3/TRBV12-4,TGTGCCAGCAGGGAATCGGCAGATACGCAGTATTTT,CASRESADTQYF
once,.,TRBJ2-1,TRBV15,TGTGCCACCAGCAGAGATCGGCAGGTCGACAATGAGCAGTTCTTC,CATSRDRQVDNEQFF
.,.,TRBJ1-6,TRBV20-1,TGCAGTGCTAGAGAGTCAGGGTTTGGTTCACCCCTCCACTTT,CSARESGFGSPLHF
many,TRBD2,TRBJ2-5,TRBV7-3,TGTGCCAGCAGCTCGGGACTAGCGGGAGTTGGACATACCCCTCAAGAGACCCAGTACTTC,CASSSGLAGVGHTPQETQYF
.,.,TRBJ2-5,TRBV3-1,TGTGCCAGCAGCCAATTTAAGTGGCAGTTATTGTCGGAGACCCAGTACTTC,CASSQFKWQLLSETQYF
few,.,TRBJ2-1,TRBV12-3/TRBV12-4,TGTGCCAGCAGTTCAACTAGCCCCGCCTCCTACAATGAGCAGTTCTTC,CASSSTSPASYNEQFF
many,TRBD2,TRBJ2-3,TRBV5-6,TGTGCCAGCACCCCAATAGGCGGGGGGACAGATACGCAGTATTTT,CASTPIGGGTDTQYF
many,.,TRBJ2-3,TRBV6-2/TRBV6-3,TGTGCCAGCAGTTACACGGGGCCTACAGATACGCAGTATTTT,CASSYTGPTDTQYF
once,.,TRBJ1-3,TRBV12-3/TRBV12-4,TGTGCCAGCAGTCACGCAGGGACTGGAAACACCATATATTTT,CASSHAGTGNTIYF
many,TRBD1,TRBJ2-7,TRBV5-1,TGTGCCAGCAGTTTAGGACAGGGGGCCGACGAGCAGTACTTC,CASSLGQGADEQYF
few,.,TRBJ2-1,TRBV30,TGTGCCTGGAGTGTCGCATGGGAGCAGTTCTTC,CAWSVAWEQFF
few,TRBD2,TRBJ2-3,TRBV20-1,TGCAGTGCTCCCCCCCGGACTAGCGGGGGATCCGATACGCAGTATTTT,CSAPPRTSGGSDTQYF
few,TRBD1,TRBJ2-7,TRBV20-1,TGCAGTGCTAGACCCGGGACAGGGGGCTACGAGCAGTACTTC,CSARPGTGGYEQYF
many,TRBD2,TRBJ2-5,TRBV9,TGTGCCAGCAGCGCCATCGGGGGGGGCCAAGAGACCCAGTACTTC,CASSAIGGGQETQYF
.,.,TRBJ1-1,TRBV12-3/TRBV12-4,TGTGCCAGCAGTTTAGGCCCCGGGGACATGAACACTGAAGCTTTCTTT,CASSLGPGDMNTEAFF
.,.,TRBJ2-6,TRBV2,TGTGCCAGCAGTGAAGATCCGTTCTCTGGGGCCAACGTCCTGACTTTC,CASSEDPFSGANVLTF
few,.,TRBJ2-3,TRBV6-1,TGTGCCAGCAGTCCCCGGACGGGGATATCGGATACGCAGTATTTT,CASSPRTGISDTQYF
.,.,TRBJ1-2,TRBV29-1,TGCAGCGTTGAACCGATGGGGGGGTCCCGCTACACCTTC,CSVEPMGGSRYTF
.,TRBD2,TRBJ2-1,TRBV7-2,TGTGCCAGCAGCTTAGGAACAGGGACTAGCGGGCGAAAGCAGTTCTTC,CASSLGTGTSGRKQFF
few,.,TRBJ1-4,TRBV12-3/TRBV12-4,TGTGCCAGCAGCCGTACTGAAAAACTGTTTTTT,CASSRTEKLFF
many,TRBD1,TRBJ2-3,TRBV7-2,TGTGCCAGCAGCCCTGGACAGGGTCCAGATACGCAGTATTTT,CASSPGQGPDTQYF
few,.,TRBJ1-1,TRBV11-2,TGTGCCAGCAGCGTAAAGGGGGGGGGAACTTCGGAAGCTTTCTTT,CASSVKGGGTSEAFF
.,TRBD2,TRBJ2-7,TRBV4-3,TGCGCCAGCAGCCAAGATTCAGGGAGGGAGAGCTCCTACGAGCAGTACTTC,CASSQDSGRESSYEQYF
.,TRBD1,TRBJ1-5,TRBV12-5,TGTGCTAGTGGTTGGGGGGGACAGGGCGGAAATCAGCCCCAGCATTTT,CASGWGGQGGNQPQHF
few,TRBD2,TRBJ2-5,TRBV9,TGTGCCAGCAGCGTAGCTGGACTAGCGGGGGGCCTTCAAGAGACCCAGTACTTC,CASSVAGLAGGLQETQYF
many,.,TRBJ2-7,TRBV6-9,TGTGCCAGCAGGGGGGACGGCTACGAGCAGTACTTC,CASRGDGYEQYF
few,TRBD2,TRBJ2-3,TRBV20-1,TGCAGTGTCGCCGGACTAGCGGGAGCCGGTGGGCAGTATTTT,CSVAGLAGAGGQYF
many,TRBD2,TRBJ2-1,TRBV20-1,TGCAGTGCTAGTTCCTCCCTAGCGGGATACAATGAGCAGTTCTTC,CSASSSLAGYNEQFF
few,TRBD2,TRBJ2-2,TRBV9,TGTGCCAGCAGCCGGCGGGAGGACACCGGGGAGCTGTTTTTT,CASSRREDTGELFF
.,.,TRBJ2-1,TRBV9,TGTGCCAGCAGCACCAACCTCGTGAGGGGGAGCGATGAGCAGTTCTTC,CASSTNLVRGSDEQFF
.,.,TRBJ2-3,TRBV12-3/TRBV12-4,TGTGCCAGCAGTTTATTATCCAGACGGACCTCCCCAGATACGCAGTATTTT,CASSLLSRRTSPDTQYF
few,TRBD1,TRBJ1-1,TRBV6-2/TRBV6-3,TGTGCCAGCAGTTATAACGACAGGGGGGCGACTTTCTTT,CASSYNDRGATFF